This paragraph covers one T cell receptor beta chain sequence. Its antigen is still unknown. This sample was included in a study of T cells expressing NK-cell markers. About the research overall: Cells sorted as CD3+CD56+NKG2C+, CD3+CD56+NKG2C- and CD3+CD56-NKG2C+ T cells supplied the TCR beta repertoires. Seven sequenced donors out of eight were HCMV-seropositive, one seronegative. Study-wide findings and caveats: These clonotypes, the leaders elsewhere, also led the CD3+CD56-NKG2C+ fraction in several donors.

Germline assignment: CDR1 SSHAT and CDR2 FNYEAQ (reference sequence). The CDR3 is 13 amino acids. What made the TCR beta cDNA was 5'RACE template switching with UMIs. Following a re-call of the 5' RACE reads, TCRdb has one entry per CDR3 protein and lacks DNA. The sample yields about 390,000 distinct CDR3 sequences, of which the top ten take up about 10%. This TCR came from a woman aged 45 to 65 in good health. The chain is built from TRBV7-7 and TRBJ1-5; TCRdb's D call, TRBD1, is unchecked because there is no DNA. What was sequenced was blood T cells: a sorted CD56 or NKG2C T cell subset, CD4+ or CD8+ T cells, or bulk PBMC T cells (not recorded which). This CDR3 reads CASSASRVQPQHF.